This TCR beta chain was captured in a study of T cell responses to AZD1222 COVID-19 vaccine. About the study: Second doses that came at about 4 or about 12 weeks were put together.

About this clone: Its specificity is unknown.

The length of the CDR3 is 15 residues. V was clipped by 8 bases and J by 2 bases; unmatched bases: 12. CDR1 is MDHEN and CDR2 is SYDVKM in the germline V gene. General study results and limits: Unmutated regions of variants are reportedly targeted by nearly half of spike-specific TCRs. Baseline seropositivity characterized only a handful of AZD1222 recipients. All repertoire sampling was performed exclusively after the peak T cell response.

Sequenced by immunoSEQ multiplex PCR; TCRdb stores in-frame clones only, minus some. The repertoire holds about 96,000 clones, approximately 87% seen once, with approximately 30% in the top ten. This TCR was recovered from an adult in good health. Sample: peripheral blood, taken on day 0 of AZD1222 vaccination. This chain links TRBV28 with TRBJ2-7, with TRBD2 identical over 7 bases. DNA for the CDR3: TGTGCCAGCCAGCGGGGTGGGGTATCCACCTACGAGCAGTACTTC. It translates to CASQRGGVSTYEQYF.